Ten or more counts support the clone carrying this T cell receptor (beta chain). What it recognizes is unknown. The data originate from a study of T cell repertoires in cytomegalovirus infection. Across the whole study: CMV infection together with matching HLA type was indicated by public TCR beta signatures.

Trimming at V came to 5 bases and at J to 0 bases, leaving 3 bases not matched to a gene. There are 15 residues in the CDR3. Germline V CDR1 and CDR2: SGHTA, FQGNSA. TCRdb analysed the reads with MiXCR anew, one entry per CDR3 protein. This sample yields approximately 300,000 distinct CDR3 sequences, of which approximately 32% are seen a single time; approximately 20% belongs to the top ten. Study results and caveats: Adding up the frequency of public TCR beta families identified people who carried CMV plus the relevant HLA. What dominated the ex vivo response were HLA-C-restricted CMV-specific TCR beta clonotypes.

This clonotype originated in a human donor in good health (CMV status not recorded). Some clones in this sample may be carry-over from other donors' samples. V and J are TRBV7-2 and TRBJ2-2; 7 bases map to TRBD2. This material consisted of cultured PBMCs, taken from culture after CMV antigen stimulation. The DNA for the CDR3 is TGTGCCAGCAGCGCACTAGCGCCGAACACCGGGGAGCTGTTTTTT. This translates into CASSALAPNTGELFF.